Shown below are 24 T cell receptor beta chains from a single sample sequenced in a study of identical twins. From the 5' RACE reads, TCRdb called clonotypes with MiXCR, one entry per CDR3 protein. The table lists a few hundred thousand distinct CDR3 sequences, approximately 8.7% of them singletons. The sequenced sample consisted of naive T cells sorted from blood. The source is a woman aged 50 to 60 in good health.

This clonotype has just a few counts. This rearrangement joins TRBV27 to TRBJ2-7; D uncertain. The CDR3 has 15 residues. The germline gives CDR1 MNHEY, CDR2 SMNVEV (reference sequence). Trimming took 4 bases from V and 1 from J, leaving 14 bases between them. The CDR3 DNA sequence: TGTGCCAGCAGTTCCCTCGTACTTCAGTCCTACGAGCAGTACTTC. This translates into CASSSLVLQSYEQYF.

This clonotype was seen a few times. The rearrangement uses TRBV11-3 and TRBJ2-1; a possible D gene is TRBD1 (6 bases). This CDR3 comprises 15 residues. The V gene's germline CDR1 is SGHNT and CDR2 YENEEA. Trimming removed 1 base from V and 10 bases from J, with 17 bases in between. CDR3 DNA sequence: TGTGCCAGCAGCTTAGGGTTCGGTCCAGGGGTGGAGCAGTTCTTC. Its protein product is CASSLGFGPGVEQFF.

A few counts support this clonotype. The junction departs from germline at one end; a sequencing error may be responsible. The chain uses TRBV5-1 and TRBJ2-1; tentative D call: TRBD2 (6 bases). CDR1 is SGHRS and CDR2 is YFSETQ in the germline V gene. CDR3 length: 13 residues. The CDR3 reads CASSLRAGTPNVF. The CDR3 DNA reads as TGCGCCAGCAGCTTGCGGGCGGGGACCCCCAACGTATTC.

This clonotype has just a few counts. The J gene is TRBJ1-1, the V gene TRBV11-2; possible D gene TRBD1, 5 bases. Germline V gives CDR1 SGHAT, CDR2 FQNNGV. This CDR3 comprises 20 residues. Trimming removed 7 bases at V and 3 bases at J, with 33 bases between. CDR3 DNA: TGTGCCAGCACCCTCCCACTTGCCGCTTCGACAAGGGGCACGCACACTGAAGCTTTCTTT. Translated, it gives CASTLPLAASTRGTHTEAFF.

This clonotype has a handful of counts. The V gene is TRBV3-1, the J gene TRBJ1-2; no definite D call. The germline gives CDR1 LGHDT, CDR2 YNNKEL (reference sequence). V was trimmed by 4 bases and J by 4 bases, leaving 1 base between them. This CDR3 is 10 amino acids long. CDR3 in amino acids: CASSLYGYTF. The CDR3 bases are TGTGCCAGCAGCCTCTATGGCTACACCTTC. The entire variable domain, with the rest obtained from reference TRBV3-1 and TRBJ1-2, is as follows: DTAVSQTPKYLVTQMGNDKSIKCEQNLGHDTMYWYKQDSKKFLKIMFSYNNKELIINETVPNRFSPKSPDKAHLNLHINSLELGDSAVYFCASSLYGYTFGSGTRLTVV.

This chain connects TRBV4-1 to TRBJ2-1; 10 bases agree with TRBD2. J was trimmed by 14 bases and V by 0 bases; bases with no gene match: 13. Germline CDR1 is MGHRA and CDR2 is YSYEKL. The CDR3 consists of 16 residues. For the CDR3, the DNA is TGCGCCAGCAGCCAAGATAGGAGCGGGAGGGCTGAGGGAGAGTTCTTC. Translated, it gives CASSQDRSGRAEGEFF.

The sample holds many counts of this clonotype. The rearrangement uses TRBV18 and TRBJ2-3; no definite D call. Germline assignment: CDR1 KGHSH and CDR2 LQKENI. Trimming stripped 3 bases from V and 5 bases from J, with 6 bases between. This CDR3 spans 12 amino acids. The CDR3 sequence is CASSPTGDTQYF. CDR3 DNA: TGTGCCAGCTCACCGACCGGAGATACGCAGTATTTT.

This chain uses TRBV3-1 with TRBJ1-2, with D possibly matching TRBD1 (5 bases). V was pared by 3 bases and J by 6 bases, with 8 bases between. The germline V gene has CDR1 LGHDT and CDR2 YNNKEL (reference sequence). The CDR3 totals 12 residues. The CDR3 reads CASSQGGNGYTF. In DNA, the CDR3 is TGTGCCAGCAGCCAGGGGGGGAATGGCTACACCTTC.

The chain carries TRBV6-5 and TRBJ2-7; 8 bases agree with TRBD2. The CDR3 has 14 residues. J lost 5 bases, V lost 2 bases, and 5 bases had no gene match. The germline CDR1 and CDR2 sequences are MNHEY and SVGAGI. CDR3 in amino acids: CASSYGTRLNEQYF. The CDR3 region has the DNA TGTGCCAGCAGTTACGGGACTAGATTAAACGAGCAGTACTTC.

This clonotype was picked up many times. The CDR3 reads CSARDQWSNQPQHF. For the CDR3, the DNA is TGCAGTGCTAGAGATCAGTGGAGCAATCAGCCCCAGCATTTT. The J gene is TRBJ1-5, the V gene TRBV20-1; D gene uncertain. Germline CDR1 and CDR2: DFQATT and SNEGSKA (reference sequence). The CDR3 consists of 14 residues. With 0 bases removed from V and 1 base from J, the gap between germline ends came to 7 bases.

This clonotype was found many times. J is TRBJ2-2 and V is TRBV6-2 or TRBV6-3; no clear D. The length of the CDR3 is 14 residues. The germline V gene has CDR1 MNHEY and CDR2 SVGEGT. V lost 7 bases and J 2 bases, leaving 11 bases between the germline ends. The CDR3 DNA is TGTGCCAGCACCACCGGAATTAACACCGGGGAGCTGTTTTTT. This encodes CASTTGINTGELFF.

This clonotype was recorded many times. The chain carries TRBV4-1 and TRBJ2-7; no reliable D call. Looked up from germline, CDR1 is MGHRA and CDR2 is YSYEKL. CDR3 length: 9 amino acids. Trimming cost V 0 bases and J 12 bases, with 3 bases left between them. The CDR3 sequence is CASSQETYV. Written as DNA, the CDR3 is TGCGCCAGCAGCCAAGAAACGTACGTC.

This clonotype was observed a few times. The genes are TRBV4-1 and TRBJ1-5, with unresolved D. CDR3 length: 15 residues. V lost 1 base, J lost 9 bases, and 16 bases lay in between. CDR1 is MGHRA and CDR2 is YSYEKL in the germline V gene. The CDR3 loop reads CASSQGAGVKGPQHF. In DNA form, the CDR3 reads TGCGCCAGCAGCCAAGGCGCGGGAGTAAAGGGGCCCCAGCATTTT.

This clonotype was counted only a few times. This chain links TRBV20-1 with TRBJ2-1; 14 bases are a match to TRBD2. The CDR3 is made up of 16 amino acids. Germline assignment: CDR1 DFQATT and CDR2 SNEGSKA (reference sequence). The J segment lost 7 bases and the V segment lost 4 bases, leaving 9 bases of the junction unmatched. This chain's CDR3 is CSATTSGRAGRNEQFF. The DNA for the CDR3 is TGCAGTGCTACGACTAGCGGGAGGGCGGGTCGAAATGAGCAGTTCTTC.

This clonotype was counted a few times. The V call is TRBV12-3 or TRBV12-4, the J call TRBJ1-5, with 7 bases lining up with TRBD1. V dropped 0 bases and J dropped 4; count of bases not matched to a gene: 3. This CDR3 comprises 15 residues. The CDR3 here is CASSLARGWNQPQHF. The CDR3 DNA reads as TGTGCCAGCAGTTTAGCCAGGGGGTGGAATCAGCCCCAGCATTTT.

This clonotype was counted many times. V and J are TRBV20-1 and TRBJ1-6, with TRBD1 matching over 10 bases. The junction had 12 bases not matched to a gene; V was cut back by 6 bases and J by 10 bases. Germline CDR1 is DFQATT and CDR2 is SNEGSKA (reference sequence). There are 15 residues in the CDR3. DNA for the CDR3: TGCAGTGCCCCCAGGCCGGGACAGGGGATCTCACCCCTCCACTTT. This gives the protein CSAPRPGQGISPLHF.

This clonotype was seen only a few times. The V and J genes are TRBV7-8 and TRBJ2-1, with D tentatively TRBD2 (5 bases). The CDR3 length is 12 residues. Germline CDR1 is SGHVS and CDR2 is FQNEAQ. V was clipped by 8 bases and J by 7 bases, with 12 bases between them. Here the CDR3 DNA reads TGTGCCAGCGGGGAGACGGGGAATGAGCAGTTCTTC. Protein: CASGETGNEQFF.

This clonotype was seen only a few times. V and J are TRBV20-1 and TRBJ2-1, with 7 bases matching TRBD2. CDR1 DFQATT and CDR2 SNEGSKA come from the germline V gene (reference sequence). Trimming removed 7 bases from V and 1 base from J; junction bases left unmatched: 7. The CDR3 is 14 residues long. Here the CDR3 reads CSVALSGSYNEQFF. DNA for the CDR3: TGCAGTGTCGCTCTTAGCGGGTCCTACAATGAGCAGTTCTTC.

This clonotype was seen only a few times. This chain uses TRBV29-1 with TRBJ2-2; 7 bases align to TRBD1. This CDR3 is built from 13 residues. The V segment lost 4 bases and the J segment 7 bases; nucleotides outside the gene matches: 6. Per the germline V gene, CDR1 is SQVTM and CDR2 is ANQGSEA. The CDR3 nucleotides are TGCAGCGTTGGGGACAGCACCCTCGGGGAGCTGTTTTTT. This codes for CSVGDSTLGELFF.

This clonotype was found many times. V gene TRBV10-3 combines with J gene TRBJ2-1, with TRBD2 as a possible D gene (6 bases). Trimming stripped 2 bases from V and 8 bases from J, with 10 bases between. Germline CDR1 is ENHRY and CDR2 is SYGVKD. The CDR3 has 13 amino acids. The CDR3 bases are TGTGCCATCAGTGAGGCGGTAGCGGATGAGCAGTTCTTC. Translating it yields CAISEAVADEQFF.

The gene calls are TRBV24-1 and TRBJ2-1; tentative D call: TRBD2 (6 bases). This CDR3 has 15 residues. Trimming removed 3 bases at V and 7 bases at J, with 15 bases between. Germline CDR1 and CDR2: KGHDR and SFDVKD. CDR3: CATSDPLGLKNEQFF. CDR3 nucleotides: TGTGCCACCAGTGATCCCTTGGGACTGAAAAATGAGCAGTTCTTC.

This clonotype has just a few counts. J is TRBJ2-5 and V is TRBV5-1, with 8 bases that match TRBD2. V trimming: 0 bases; J trimming: 9 bases; junction bases outside the gene matches: 13. The CDR3 runs 16 residues. CDR1 SGHRS and CDR2 YFSETQ come from the germline V gene. This chain's CDR3 is CASSLVTSGAKRAQYF. The CDR3 DNA is TGCGCCAGCAGCTTGGTTACTAGCGGAGCTAAGAGAGCCCAGTACTTC.

This clonotype was seen repeatedly, ten times or more. The CDR3 bases are TGCGCCAGCAAACAAGGGCTAGACCCCTACAATGAGCAGTTCTTC. It yields the protein CASKQGLDPYNEQFF. The rearrangement uses TRBV5-1 and TRBJ2-1; D not certain. Looked up from germline, CDR1 is SGHRS and CDR2 is YFSETQ. The CDR3 is 15 amino acids. The germline V and J ends were trimmed by 6 bases and 2 bases, with 15 bases remaining between them.

This clonotype was picked up a small number of times. V usage is TRBV6-2 or TRBV6-3 and J usage is TRBJ2-7; possibly TRBD1 or TRBD2 for D (6 bases each). Germline V gives CDR1 MNHEY, CDR2 SVGEGT. The CDR3 consists of 14 residues. V gave up 7 bases and J gave up 0 bases, with 13 bases separating them. This CDR3 reads CASKNRDFSYEQYF. The CDR3 bases are TGTGCCAGCAAAAACAGGGACTTCTCCTACGAGCAGTACTTC.